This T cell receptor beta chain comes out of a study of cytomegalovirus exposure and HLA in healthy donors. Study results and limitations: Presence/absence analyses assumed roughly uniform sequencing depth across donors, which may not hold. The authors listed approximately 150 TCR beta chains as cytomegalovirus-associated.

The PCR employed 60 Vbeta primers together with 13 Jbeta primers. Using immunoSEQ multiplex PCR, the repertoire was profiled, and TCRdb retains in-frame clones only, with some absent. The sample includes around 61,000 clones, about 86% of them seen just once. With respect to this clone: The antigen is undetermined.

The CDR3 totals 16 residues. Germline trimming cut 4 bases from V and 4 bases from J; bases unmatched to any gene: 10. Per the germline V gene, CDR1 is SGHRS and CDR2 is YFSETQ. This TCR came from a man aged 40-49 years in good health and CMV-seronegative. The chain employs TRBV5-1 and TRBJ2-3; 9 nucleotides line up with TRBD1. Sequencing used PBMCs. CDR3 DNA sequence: TGCGCCAGCAGCATCGGACAGGGGCGTTCAGCAGATACGCAGTATTTT. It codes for CASSIGQGRSADTQYF.